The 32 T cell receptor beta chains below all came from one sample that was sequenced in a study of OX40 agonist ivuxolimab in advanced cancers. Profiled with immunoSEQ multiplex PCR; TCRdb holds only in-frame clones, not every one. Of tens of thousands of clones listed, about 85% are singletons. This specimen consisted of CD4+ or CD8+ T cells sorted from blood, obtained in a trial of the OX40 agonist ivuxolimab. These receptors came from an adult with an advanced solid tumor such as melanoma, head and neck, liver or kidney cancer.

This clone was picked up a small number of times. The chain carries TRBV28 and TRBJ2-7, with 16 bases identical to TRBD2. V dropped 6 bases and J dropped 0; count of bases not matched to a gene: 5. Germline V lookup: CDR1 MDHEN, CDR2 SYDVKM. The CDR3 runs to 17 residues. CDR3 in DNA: TGTGCCAGCAGGCCGGGACTAGCGGGGGGGAGCTCCTACGAGCAGTACTTC. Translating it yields CASRPGLAGGSSYEQYF.

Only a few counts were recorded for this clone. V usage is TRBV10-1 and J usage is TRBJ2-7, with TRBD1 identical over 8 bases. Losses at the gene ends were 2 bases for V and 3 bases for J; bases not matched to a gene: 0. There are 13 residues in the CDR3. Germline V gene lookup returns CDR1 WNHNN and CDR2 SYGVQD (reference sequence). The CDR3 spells CASSEGQGYEQYV. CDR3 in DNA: TGCGCCAGCAGTGAGGGACAGGGCTACGAGCAGTACGTC.

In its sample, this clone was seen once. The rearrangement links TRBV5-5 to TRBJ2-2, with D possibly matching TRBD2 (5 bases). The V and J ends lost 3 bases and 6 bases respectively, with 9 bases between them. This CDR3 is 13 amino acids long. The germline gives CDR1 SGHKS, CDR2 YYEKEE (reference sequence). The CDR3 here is CASSYTSAGELFF. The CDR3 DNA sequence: TGTGCCAGCAGCTACACTAGTGCCGGGGAGCTGTTTTTT.

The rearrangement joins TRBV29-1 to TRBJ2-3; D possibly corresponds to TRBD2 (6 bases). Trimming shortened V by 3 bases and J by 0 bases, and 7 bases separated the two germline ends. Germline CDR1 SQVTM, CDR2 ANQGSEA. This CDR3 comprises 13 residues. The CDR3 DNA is TGCAGCGTTGAGGCGGGGAGCACAGATACGCAGTATTTT. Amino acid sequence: CSVEAGSTDTQYF.

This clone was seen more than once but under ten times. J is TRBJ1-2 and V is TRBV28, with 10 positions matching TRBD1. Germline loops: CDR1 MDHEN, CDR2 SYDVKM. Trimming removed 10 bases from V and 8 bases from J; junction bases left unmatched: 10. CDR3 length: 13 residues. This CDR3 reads CAIQPGTGEGYTF. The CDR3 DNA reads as TGTGCCATCCAGCCCGGGACAGGGGAAGGCTACACCTTC.

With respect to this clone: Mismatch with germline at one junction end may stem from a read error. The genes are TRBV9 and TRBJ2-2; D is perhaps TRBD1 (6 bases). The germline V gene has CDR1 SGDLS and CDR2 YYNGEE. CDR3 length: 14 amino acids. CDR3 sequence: CASTVQGDTGELFF. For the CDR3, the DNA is TGTGCCAGCACCGTACAGGGAGACACCGGGGAGCTGTTTTTT.

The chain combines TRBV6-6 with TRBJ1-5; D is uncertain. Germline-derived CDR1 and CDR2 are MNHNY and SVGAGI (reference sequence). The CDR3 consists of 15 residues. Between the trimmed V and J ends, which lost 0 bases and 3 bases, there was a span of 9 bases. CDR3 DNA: TGTGCCAGCAGTTACTCCCGGGCAGACAATCAGCCCCAGCATTTT. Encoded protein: CASSYSRADNQPQHF.

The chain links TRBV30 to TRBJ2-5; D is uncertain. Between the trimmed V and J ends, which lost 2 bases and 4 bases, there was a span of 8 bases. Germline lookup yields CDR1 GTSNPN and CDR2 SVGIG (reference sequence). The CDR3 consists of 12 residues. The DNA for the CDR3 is TGTGCCTGGAGTACGTCCGGAGAGACCCAGTACTTC. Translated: CAWSTSGETQYF.

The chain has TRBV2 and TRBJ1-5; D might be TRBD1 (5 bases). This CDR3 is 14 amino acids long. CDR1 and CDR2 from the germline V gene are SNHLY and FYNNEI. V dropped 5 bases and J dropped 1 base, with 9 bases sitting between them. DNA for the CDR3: TGTGCCAGCAGTATCGCAGGGAGCAATCAGCCCCAGCATTTT. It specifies CASSIAGSNQPQHF.

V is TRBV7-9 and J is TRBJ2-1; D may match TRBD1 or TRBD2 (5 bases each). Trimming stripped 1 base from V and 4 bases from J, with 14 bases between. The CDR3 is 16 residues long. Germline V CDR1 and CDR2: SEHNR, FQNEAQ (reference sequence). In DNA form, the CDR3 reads TGTGCCAGCAGCTTAGGCCAGTCGGGGCTATACAATGAGCAGTTCTTC. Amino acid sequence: CASSLGQSGLYNEQFF.

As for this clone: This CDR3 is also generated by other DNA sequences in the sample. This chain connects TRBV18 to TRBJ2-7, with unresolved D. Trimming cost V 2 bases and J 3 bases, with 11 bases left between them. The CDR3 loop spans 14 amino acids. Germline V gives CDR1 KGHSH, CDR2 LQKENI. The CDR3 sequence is CASSPNSGSYEQYV. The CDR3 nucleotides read TGTGCCAGCTCACCAAATTCGGGTAGCTACGAGCAGTACGTC.

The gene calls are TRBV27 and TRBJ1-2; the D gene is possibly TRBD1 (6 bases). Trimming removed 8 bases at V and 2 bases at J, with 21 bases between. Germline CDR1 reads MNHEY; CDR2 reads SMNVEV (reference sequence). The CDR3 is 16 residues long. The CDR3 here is CASGMPWDQGNYGYTF. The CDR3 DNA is TGTGCCAGCGGAATGCCGTGGGACCAGGGGAACTATGGCTACACCTTC.

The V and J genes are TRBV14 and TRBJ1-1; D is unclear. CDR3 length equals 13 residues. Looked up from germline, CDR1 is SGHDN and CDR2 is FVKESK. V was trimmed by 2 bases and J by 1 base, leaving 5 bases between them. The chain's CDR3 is CASSQLRNTEAFF. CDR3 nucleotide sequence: TGTGCCAGCAGCCAACTGAGGAACACTGAAGCTTTCTTT.

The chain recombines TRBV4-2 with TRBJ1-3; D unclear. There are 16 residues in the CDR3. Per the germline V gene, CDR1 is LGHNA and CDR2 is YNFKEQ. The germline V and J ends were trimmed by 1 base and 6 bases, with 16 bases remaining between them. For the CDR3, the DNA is TGTGCCAGCAGCCAAGCTGAAGGCGTAGGAGAAAACACCATATATTTT. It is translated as CASSQAEGVGENTIYF.

The DNA of the CDR3 is TGTGCCAGCAGTTTAACAAAGCCATATGGCTACACCTTC. It specifies CASSLTKPYGYTF. The chain is built from TRBV28 and TRBJ1-2; no reliable D call. Deletions cut 2 bases from V and 5 bases from J, with 9 bases between. The germline gives CDR1 MDHEN, CDR2 SYDVKM. This CDR3 is 13 amino acids long.

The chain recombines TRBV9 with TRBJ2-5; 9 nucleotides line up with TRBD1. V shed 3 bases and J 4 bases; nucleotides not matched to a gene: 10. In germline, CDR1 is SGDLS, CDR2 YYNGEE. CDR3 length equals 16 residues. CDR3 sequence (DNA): TGTGCCAGCAGCGGACTACCGACAGGGGGAGGAGAGACCCAGTACTTC. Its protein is CASSGLPTGGGETQYF.

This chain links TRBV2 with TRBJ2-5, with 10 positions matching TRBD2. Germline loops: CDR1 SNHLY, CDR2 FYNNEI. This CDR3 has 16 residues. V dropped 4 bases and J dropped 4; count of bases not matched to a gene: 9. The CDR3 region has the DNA TGTGCCAGCAGTGTTGAAAGCAGCGGGGGGGGAGAGACCCAGTACTTC. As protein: CASSVESSGGGETQYF.

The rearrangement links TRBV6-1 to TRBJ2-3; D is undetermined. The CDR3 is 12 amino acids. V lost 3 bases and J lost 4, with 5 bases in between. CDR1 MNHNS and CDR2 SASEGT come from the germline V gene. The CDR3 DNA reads TGTGCCAGCAGTGAGTACTCAGATACGCAGTATTTT. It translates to CASSEYSDTQYF.

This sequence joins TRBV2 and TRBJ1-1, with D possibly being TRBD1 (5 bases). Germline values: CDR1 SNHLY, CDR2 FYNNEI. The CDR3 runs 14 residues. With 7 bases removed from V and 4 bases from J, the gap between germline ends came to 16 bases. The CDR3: CASTTGQGSTEAFF. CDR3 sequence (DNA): TGTGCCAGCACCACAGGTCAGGGAAGCACTGAAGCTTTCTTT. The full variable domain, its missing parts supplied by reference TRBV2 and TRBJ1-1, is EPEVTQTPSHQVTQMGQEVILRCVPISNHLYFYWYRQILGQKVEFLVSFYNNEISEKSEIFDDQFSVERPDGSNFTLKIRSTKLEDSAMYFCASTTGQGSTEAFFGQGTRLTVV.

CDR3 sequence: CASILHSRDNSPLHF. CDR3 nucleotide sequence: TGTGCCAGCATCCTTCATTCCCGGGATAATTCACCCCTCCACTTT. The V and J genes are TRBV6-5 and TRBJ1-6; D is unclear. V dropped 7 bases and J dropped 5 bases, with 15 bases sitting between them. Looked up from germline, CDR1 is MNHEY and CDR2 is SVGAGI. This CDR3 spans 15 amino acids.

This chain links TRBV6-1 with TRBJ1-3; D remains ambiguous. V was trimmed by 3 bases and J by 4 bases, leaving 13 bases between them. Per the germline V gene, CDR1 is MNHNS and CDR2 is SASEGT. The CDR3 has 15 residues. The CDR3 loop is CASSDDATEGNTIYF. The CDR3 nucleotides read TGTGCCAGCAGTGATGACGCCACCGAAGGAAACACCATATATTTT.

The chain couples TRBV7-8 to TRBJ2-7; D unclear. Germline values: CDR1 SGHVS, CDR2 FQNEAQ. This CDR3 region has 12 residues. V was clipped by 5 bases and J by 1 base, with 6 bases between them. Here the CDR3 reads CASSRASYEQYF. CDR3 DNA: TGTGCCAGCAGCCGGGCATCCTACGAGCAGTACTTC.

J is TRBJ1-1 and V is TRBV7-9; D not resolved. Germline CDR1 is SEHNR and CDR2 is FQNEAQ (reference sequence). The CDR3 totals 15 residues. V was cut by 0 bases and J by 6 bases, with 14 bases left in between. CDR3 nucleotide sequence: TGTGCCAGCAGCTTAGCGGTGGTGGGCGATTCTGAAGCTTTCTTT. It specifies CASSLAVVGDSEAFF.

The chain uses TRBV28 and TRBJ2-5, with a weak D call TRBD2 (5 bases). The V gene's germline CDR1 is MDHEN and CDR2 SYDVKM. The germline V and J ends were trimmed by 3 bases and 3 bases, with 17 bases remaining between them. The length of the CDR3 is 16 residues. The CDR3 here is CASSLWTGTTKETQYF. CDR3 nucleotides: TGTGCCAGCAGTTTGTGGACGGGAACGACTAAAGAGACCCAGTACTTC.

The CDR3 here is CASSTRPSGNTIYF. For the CDR3, the DNA is TGTGCCAGTAGTACAAGGCCATCGGGGAACACCATATATTTT. The chain couples TRBV19 to TRBJ1-3, with unresolved D. Trimming took off 4 bases at V and 7 bases at J, with 14 bases between the two ends. The CDR3 contains 14 residues. The germline gives CDR1 LNHDA, CDR2 SQIVND (reference sequence).

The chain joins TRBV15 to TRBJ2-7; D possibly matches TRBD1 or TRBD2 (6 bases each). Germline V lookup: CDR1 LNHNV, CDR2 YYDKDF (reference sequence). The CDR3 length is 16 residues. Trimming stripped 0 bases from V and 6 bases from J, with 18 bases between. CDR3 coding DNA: TGTGCCACCAGCAGAGATGGGGGGCAGGGGCTCGCCGAGCAGTACTTC. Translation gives CATSRDGGQGLAEQYF. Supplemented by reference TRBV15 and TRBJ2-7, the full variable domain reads DAMVIQNPRYQVTQFGKPVTLSCSQTLNHNVMYWYQQKSSQAPKLLFHYYDKDFNNEADTPDNFQSRRPNTSFCFLDIRSPGLGDTAMYLCATSRDGGQGLAEQYFGPGTRLTVT.

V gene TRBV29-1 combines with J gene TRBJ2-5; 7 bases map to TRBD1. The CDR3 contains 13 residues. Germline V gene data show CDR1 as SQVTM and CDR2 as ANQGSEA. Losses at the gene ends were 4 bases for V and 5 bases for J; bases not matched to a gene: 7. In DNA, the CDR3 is TGCAGCGTTGGGAGACAGGGATGGGAGACCCAGTACTTC. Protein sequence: CSVGRQGWETQYF.

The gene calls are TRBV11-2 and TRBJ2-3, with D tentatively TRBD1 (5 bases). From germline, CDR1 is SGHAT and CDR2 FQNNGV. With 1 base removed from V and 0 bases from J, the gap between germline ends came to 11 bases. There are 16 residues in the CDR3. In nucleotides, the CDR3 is TGTGCCAGCAGCTTAGTGTGGGGCGGCAGCACAGATACGCAGTATTTT. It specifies CASSLVWGGSTDTQYF.

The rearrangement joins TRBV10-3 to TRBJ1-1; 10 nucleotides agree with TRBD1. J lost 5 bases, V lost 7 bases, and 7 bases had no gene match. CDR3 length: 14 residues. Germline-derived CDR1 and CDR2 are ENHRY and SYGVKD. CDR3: CAINIGQGDTEAFF. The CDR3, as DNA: TGTGCCATCAATATAGGACAGGGGGATACTGAAGCTTTCTTT.

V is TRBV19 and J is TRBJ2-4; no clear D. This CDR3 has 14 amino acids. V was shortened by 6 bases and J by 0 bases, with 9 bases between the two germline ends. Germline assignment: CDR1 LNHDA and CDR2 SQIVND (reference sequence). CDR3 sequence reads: CASRDALAKNIQYF. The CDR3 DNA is TGTGCCAGTAGGGACGCTTTAGCCAAAAACATTCAGTACTTC.

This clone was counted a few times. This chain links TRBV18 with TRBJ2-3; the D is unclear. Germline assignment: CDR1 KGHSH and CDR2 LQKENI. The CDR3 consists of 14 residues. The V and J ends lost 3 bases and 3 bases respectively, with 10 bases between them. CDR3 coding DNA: TGTGCCAGCTCACCCCCCGGGCAGACAGATACGCAGTATTTT. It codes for CASSPPGQTDTQYF.

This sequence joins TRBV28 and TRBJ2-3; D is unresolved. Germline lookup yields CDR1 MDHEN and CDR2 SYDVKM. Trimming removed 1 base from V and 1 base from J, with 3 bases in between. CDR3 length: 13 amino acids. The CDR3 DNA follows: TGTGCCAGCAGTTTATCAGGCACAGATACGCAGTATTTT. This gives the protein CASSLSGTDTQYF. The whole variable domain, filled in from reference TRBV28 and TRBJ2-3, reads DVKVTQSSRYLVKRTGEKVFLECVQDMDHENMFWYRQDPGLGLRLIYFSYDVKMKEKGDIPEGYSVSREKKERFSLILESASTNQTSMYLCASSLSGTDTQYFGPGTRLTVL.